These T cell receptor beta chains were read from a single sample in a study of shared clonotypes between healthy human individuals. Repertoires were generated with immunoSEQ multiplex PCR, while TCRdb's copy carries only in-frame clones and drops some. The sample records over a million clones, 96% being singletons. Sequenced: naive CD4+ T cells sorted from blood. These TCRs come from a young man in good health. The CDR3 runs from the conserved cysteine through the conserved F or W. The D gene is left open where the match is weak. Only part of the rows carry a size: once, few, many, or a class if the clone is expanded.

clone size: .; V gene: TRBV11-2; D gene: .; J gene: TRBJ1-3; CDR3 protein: CASSSPGGDSGNTIYF; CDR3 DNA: TGTGCCAGCAGCTCCCCGGGGGGGGACTCTGGAAACACCATATATTTT
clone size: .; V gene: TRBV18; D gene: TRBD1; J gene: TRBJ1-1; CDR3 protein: CASSPPGDRANTEAFF; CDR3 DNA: TGTGCCAGCTCACCACCAGGGGACAGGGCGAACACTGAAGCTTTCTTT
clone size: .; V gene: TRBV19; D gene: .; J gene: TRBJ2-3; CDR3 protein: CASSQDGLRAVPDTQYF; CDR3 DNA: TGTGCCAGTAGTCAGGACGGGCTAAGAGCGGTCCCAGATACGCAGTATTTT
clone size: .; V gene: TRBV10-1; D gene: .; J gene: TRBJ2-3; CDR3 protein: CASSDTGWDTQYF; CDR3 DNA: TGCGCCAGCAGTGATACTGGATGGGATACGCAGTATTTT
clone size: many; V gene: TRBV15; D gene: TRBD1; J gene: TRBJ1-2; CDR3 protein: CATSRDGTECQF; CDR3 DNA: TGTGCCACCAGCAGAGACGGGACAGAATGCCAGTTC
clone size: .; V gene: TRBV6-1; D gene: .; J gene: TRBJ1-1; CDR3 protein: CASSERRSNTEAFF; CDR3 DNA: TGTGCCAGCAGTGAACGGCGCTCGAACACTGAAGCTTTCTTT
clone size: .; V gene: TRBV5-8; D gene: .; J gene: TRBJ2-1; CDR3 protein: CASSLAAFPDNEQFF; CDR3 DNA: TGTGCCAGCAGCTTGGCGGCGTTCCCGGACAATGAGCAGTTCTTC
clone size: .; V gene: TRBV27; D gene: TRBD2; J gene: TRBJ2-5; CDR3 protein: CASSLSASGQETQYF; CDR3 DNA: TGTGCCAGCAGTTTATCGGCTAGCGGCCAAGAGACCCAGTACTTC
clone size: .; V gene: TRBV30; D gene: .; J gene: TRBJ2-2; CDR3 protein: CAYLVMGGDTGELFF; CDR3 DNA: TGTGCCTACCTAGTCATGGGAGGAGACACCGGGGAGCTGTTTTTT
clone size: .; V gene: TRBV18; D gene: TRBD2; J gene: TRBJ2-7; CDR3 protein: CASSLTSGRASEQYF; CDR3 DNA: TGTGCCAGCTCTCTAACTAGCGGGAGGGCCTCCGAGCAGTACTTC
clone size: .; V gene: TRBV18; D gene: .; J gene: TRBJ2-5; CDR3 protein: CASSRQDRQETQYF; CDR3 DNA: TGTGCCAGCTCACGCCAAGACAGGCAAGAGACCCAGTACTTC
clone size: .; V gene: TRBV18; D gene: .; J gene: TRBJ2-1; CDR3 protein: CASSPTAYNEQFF; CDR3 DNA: TGTGCCAGCTCACCGACAGCCTACAATGAGCAGTTCTTC
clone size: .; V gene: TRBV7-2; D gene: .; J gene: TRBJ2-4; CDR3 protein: CASSLDAWTVSLIQYF; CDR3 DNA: TGTGCCAGCAGCTTAGATGCATGGACGGTATCCCTCATTCAGTACTTC
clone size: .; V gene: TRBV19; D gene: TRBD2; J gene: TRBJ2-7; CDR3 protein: CASSPQPLGLAYYEQYF; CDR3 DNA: TGTGCCAGTAGTCCTCAGCCCCTGGGACTAGCGTACTACGAGCAGTACTTC
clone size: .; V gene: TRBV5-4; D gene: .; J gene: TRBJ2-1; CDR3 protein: CASSPGGGNNEQFF; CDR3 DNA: TGTGCCAGCAGCCCTGGCGGCGGGAACAATGAGCAGTTCTTC
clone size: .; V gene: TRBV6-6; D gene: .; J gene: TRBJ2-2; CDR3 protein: CASSLQGNTGELFF; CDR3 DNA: TGTGCCAGCAGTTTACAGGGGAACACCGGGGAGCTGTTTTTT
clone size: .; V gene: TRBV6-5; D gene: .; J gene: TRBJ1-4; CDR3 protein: CASSPTNEKLFF; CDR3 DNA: TGTGCCAGCAGCCCAACTAATGAAAAACTGTTTTTT
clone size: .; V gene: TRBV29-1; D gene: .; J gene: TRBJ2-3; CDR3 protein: CSVERGTDTQYF; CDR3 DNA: TGCAGCGTTGAACGGGGAACAGATACGCAGTATTTT
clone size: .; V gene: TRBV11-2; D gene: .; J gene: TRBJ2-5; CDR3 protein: CASSLKPVARGTQYF; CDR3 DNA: TGTGCCAGCAGCTTAAAGCCGGTTGCGCGGGGGACCCAGTACTTC
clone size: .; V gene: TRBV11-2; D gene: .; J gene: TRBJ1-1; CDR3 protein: CASSLVGTWALESEAFF; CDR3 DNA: TGTGCCAGCAGCTTAGTTGGGACGTGGGCCCTCGAGTCTGAAGCTTTCTTT
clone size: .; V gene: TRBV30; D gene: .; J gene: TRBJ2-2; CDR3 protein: CATRLVPGELFF; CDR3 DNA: TGTGCCACCCGACTAGTTCCCGGGGAGCTGTTTTTT
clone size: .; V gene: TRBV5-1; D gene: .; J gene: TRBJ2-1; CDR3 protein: CASSPSTPSRNEQFF; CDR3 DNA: TGCGCCAGCAGCCCGAGTACTCCCTCCCGGAATGAGCAGTTCTTC
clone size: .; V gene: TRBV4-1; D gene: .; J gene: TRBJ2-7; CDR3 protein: CASSQDGGPPYEQYF; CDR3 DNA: TGCGCCAGCAGCCAAGACGGCGGACCACCGTACGAGCAGTACTTC
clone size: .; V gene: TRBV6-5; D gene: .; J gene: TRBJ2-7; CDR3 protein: CASISTTYEQYF; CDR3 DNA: TGTGCCAGCATTTCGACGACCTACGAGCAGTACTTC
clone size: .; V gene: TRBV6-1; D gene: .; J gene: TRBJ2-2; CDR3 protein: CASSEVPGELFF; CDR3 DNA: TGTGCCAGCAGTGAAGTCCCCGGGGAGCTGTTTTTT
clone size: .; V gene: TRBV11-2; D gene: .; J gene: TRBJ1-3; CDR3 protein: CASSPGFGNTIYF; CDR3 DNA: TGTGCCAGCAGCCCAGGATTTGGAAACACCATATATTTT
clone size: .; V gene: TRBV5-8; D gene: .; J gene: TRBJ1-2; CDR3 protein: CASSLYGLGGYTF; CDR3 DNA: TGTGCCAGCAGCTTGTACGGGCTTGGGGGCTACACCTTC
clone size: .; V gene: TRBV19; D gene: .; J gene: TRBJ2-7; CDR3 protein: CASSIRGPFGEQYF; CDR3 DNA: TGTGCCAGTAGTATCCGCGGACCCTTCGGCGAGCAGTACTTC
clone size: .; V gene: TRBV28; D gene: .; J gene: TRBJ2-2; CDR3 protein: CASFPGLNTGELFF; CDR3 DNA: TGTGCCAGCTTTCCGGGCCTTAACACCGGGGAGCTGTTTTTT
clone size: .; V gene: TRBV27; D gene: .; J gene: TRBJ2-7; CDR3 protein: CASSSGFSYEQYF; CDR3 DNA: TGTGCCAGCAGCTCGGGGTTCTCCTACGAGCAGTACTTC
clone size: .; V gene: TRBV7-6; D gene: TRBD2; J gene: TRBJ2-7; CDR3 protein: CASSLIAGGSYEQYF; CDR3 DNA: TGTGCCAGCAGCTTAATAGCGGGAGGATCCTACGAGCAGTACTTC
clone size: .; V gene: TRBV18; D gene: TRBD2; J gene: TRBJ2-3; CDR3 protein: CASSPSGGPADTQYF; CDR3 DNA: TGTGCCAGCTCACCATCGGGAGGGCCCGCAGATACGCAGTATTTT
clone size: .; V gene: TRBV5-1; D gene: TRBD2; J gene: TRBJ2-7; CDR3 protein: CASSPRLAGVPREQYF; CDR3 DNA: TGCGCCAGCAGCCCCCGACTAGCGGGAGTTCCACGAGAGCAGTACTTC
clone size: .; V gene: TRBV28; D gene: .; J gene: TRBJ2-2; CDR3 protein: CASIHSTNTGELFF; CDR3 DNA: TGTGCCAGCATACACTCTACGAACACCGGGGAGCTGTTTTTT
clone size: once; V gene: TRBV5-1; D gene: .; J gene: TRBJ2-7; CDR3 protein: CASSRGTTYEQYF; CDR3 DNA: TGCGCCAGCAGCCGGGGAACAACCTACGAGCAGTACTTC
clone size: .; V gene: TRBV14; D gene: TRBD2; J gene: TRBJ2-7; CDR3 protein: CASSQDPRLAGVGEQYF; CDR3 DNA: TGTGCCAGCAGCCAAGATCCGAGGCTAGCGGGAGTGGGGGAGCAGTACTTC
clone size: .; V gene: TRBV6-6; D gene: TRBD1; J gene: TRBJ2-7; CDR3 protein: CASSYSKGANEQYF; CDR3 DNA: TGTGCCAGCAGTTACTCGAAGGGGGCTAACGAGCAGTACTTC
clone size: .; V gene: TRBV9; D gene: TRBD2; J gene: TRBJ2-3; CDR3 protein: CASSVGLASTDTQYF; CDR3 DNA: TGTGCCAGCAGCGTGGGACTAGCGAGCACAGATACGCAGTATTTT
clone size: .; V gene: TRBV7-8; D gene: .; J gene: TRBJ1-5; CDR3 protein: CASSLEVDRYQPQHF; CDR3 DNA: TGTGCCAGCAGCTTAGAGGTCGACAGATATCAGCCCCAGCATTTT